These T cell receptor beta chains were read from a single sample in a study of tumor-infiltrating lymphocytes in glioblastoma multiforme. MiXCR, run by TCRdb on the multiplex PCR reads, gives a single entry per CDR3 protein. The sample contains almost 15,000 distinct CDR3 sequences, 65% to 80% of which appear only once. Source material: brain tumor tissue. These TCRs come from a male donor with glioblastoma. CDR3s include the opening cysteine and the closing phenylalanine or tryptophan. D genes are given only for firm matches. The listing skips clone size in some rows; elsewhere it reads once, few, many or a size class.

v_gene	abundance	d_gene	j_gene	CDR3nt	CDR3aa
TRBV11-3	few	.	TRBJ2-6	TGTGCCAGCAGCTTGGGGGGCTCTGGGGCCAACGTCCTGACTTTC	CASSLGGSGANVLTF
TRBV2	many	.	TRBJ1-2	TGTGCCAGCAGTCAGGACAGCTCCCCCTATGGCTACACCTTC	CASSQDSSPYGYTF
TRBV4-1	.	TRBD1	TRBJ2-1	TGCGCCAGCAGCCAGGACAGGTACCTCGTTTCCTACAGTGAGCAGTTCTTC	CASSQDRYLVSYSEQFF
TRBV5-1	.	TRBD2	TRBJ2-1	TGCGCCAGCAGCGCAGCGGGAGGGTACAATGACCGGTTCTTC	CASSAAGGYNDRFF
TRBV4-1	.	TRBD1	TRBJ2-2	TGCGCCAGCAGCAAAGTCGGACAGGACCGGCGGCTTCCGAACACCGGGGAGCTGTTTTTT	CASSKVGQDRRLPNTGELFF
TRBV11-3	.	.	TRBJ1-1	TGTGCCAGCAGCTTAGGTTCCCCAAACGCTGAAGCTTTCTTT	CASSLGSPNAEAFF
TRBV6-2/TRBV6-3	.	.	TRBJ1-5	TGTGCCAGCAGTTACCCCCGGCTCAATCAGCCCCAGCATTTT	CASSYPRLNQPQHF
TRBV10-3	.	.	TRBJ1-6	TGTGCCATCAGTGAGTCGAGGGGCAGTAATTCACCCCTCCACTTT	CAISESRGSNSPLHF
TRBV5-1	.	.	TRBJ1-5	TGCGCCATCGGCTTGGCCGGTTTTGGCGGTCAGCCCCAGCATTTT	CAIGLAGFGGQPQHF
TRBV11-2	few	.	TRBJ2-5	TGTGCCAGCAGCTTAGGCCCGGGCTTGGAGACCCAGTACTTC	CASSLGPGLETQYF
TRBV7-9	many	TRBD1	TRBJ1-6	TGTGCCAGCAGCTTAAGGGACAGTTATTCACCCCTCCACTTT	CASSLRDSYSPLHF
TRBV11-3	.	TRBD2	TRBJ2-1	TGTGCCAGCAGCTTAGACCTAGCGGGTGGTGAGCAGTTCTTC	CASSLDLAGGEQFF
TRBV11-2	.	.	TRBJ2-1	TGTGCCAGCAGCTTGGATGGGGGGAACGAGCAGTTCTTT	CASSLDGGNEQFF
TRBV11-1	once	TRBD2	TRBJ2-3	TGTGCCAGCAGCTTAGAAGCTGTGGGACTAGGAGTCCAGCACACAGATACGCAGTATTTT	CASSLEAVGLGVQHTDTQYF
TRBV11-2	.	.	TRBJ2-1	TGTGCCAGCAGCTTAAATGGCGCGTGGGCTGAGCAGTTCTTC	CASSLNGAWAEQFF
TRBV6-2/TRBV6-3	few	.	TRBJ2-3	TGTGCCAGCAGCCCCTCCGAGACAGATACGCAGTATTTT	CASSPSETDTQYF
TRBV28	.	TRBD2	TRBJ2-7	TGTGCCAGCAGCCCCGGGACTAACGCCTACGAGCAGTATTTC	CASSPGTNAYEQYF
TRBV11-2	.	.	TRBJ2-2	TGTGCCAGCAGCTTATTGGGCGCGAACACCGGGGAGCTGTTTTTT	CASSLLGANTGELFF
TRBV11-2	large	.	TRBJ2-3	TGTGCCAGCAGCTTAGATCCTGCAAACACTAGCACAGATACGCAGTATTTT	CASSLDPANTSTDTQYF
TRBV6-1	once	.	TRBJ2-1	TGTGCCAGCAGTGAATCCGGGTTTGCTGTTCAGGGGGGGTCCAATGAGCAGTTCTTC	CASSESGFAVQGGSNEQFF
TRBV11-2	.	.	TRBJ2-7	TGTGCCAGCAGCTTAGACCCGAACTCCTACGAGCAGTACTTC	CASSLDPNSYEQYF
TRBV4-3	.	.	TRBJ2-1	TGCGCCAGCAGCCAAGAAATGGGGCAGGTCCCCAATGAGCAGTTCTTC	CASSQEMGQVPNEQFF
TRBV11-2	many	.	TRBJ2-7	TGTGCCAGCAGCTTAGATAGGGGGGACGAGCAGTACTTC	CASSLDRGDEQYF
TRBV9	.	.	TRBJ2-1	TGTGCCAGCAGCGTAGTGGGTTCAACTAGTAGTTACAATGAGCAGTTCTTC	CASSVVGSTSSYNEQFF
TRBV6-2/TRBV6-3	medium-sized	.	TRBJ2-1	TGTGCCAGCAGTCCCCGGGGAGCGGGTGTAGTTGAGCAGTTCTTC	CASSPRGAGVVEQFF
TRBV11-3	few	.	TRBJ1-2	TGTGCCAGCAGCCAGGCTTCCTATGGCTACACCTTC	CASSQASYGYTF
TRBV11-2	.	TRBD1	TRBJ2-7	TGTGCCAGCAGCTGGGGTCCGGGACAGACCTACGAGCAGTACTTC	CASSWGPGQTYEQYF
TRBV29-1	.	.	TRBJ1-1	TGCAGCGTTGTTTCAGAGTATGAAGCTTTCTTT	CSVVSEYEAFF
TRBV20-1	.	.	TRBJ1-1	TGCAGTGCTAGGCCCAGGGAGGGGTGGACTGAAGCTTTCTTT	CSARPREGWTEAFF
TRBV12-3/TRBV12-4	.	.	TRBJ1-2	TGTGCCAGCAGCCAGGGCGAACAGGGAAGGCGCTACACCTTC	CASSQGEQGRRYTF
TRBV30	.	.	TRBJ2-1	TGTGCCTGGAGCGCACGTGAATTGGTGCAGTTCTTC	CAWSARELVQFF
TRBV5-5	.	.	TRBJ2-6	TGTGCCAGCAACCCCCACAGTCCGATCGGCGGGGCCAACGTCCTGACTTTC	CASNPHSPIGGANVLTF
TRBV6-2/TRBV6-3	.	.	TRBJ2-7	TGTGCCAGCACCCCGGGTAACTACGAGCAGTACTTC	CASTPGNYEQYF
TRBV12-3/TRBV12-4	.	.	TRBJ1-2	TGTGCCAGCAGTTTTACAGGGATACATGGCTACACCTTC	CASSFTGIHGYTF
TRBV6-1	.	.	TRBJ1-5	TGTGCCAGCACCCTGACGGGTAGGGGTGGGGGGCCTCAGCCCCAGCATTTT	CASTLTGRGGGPQPQHF
TRBV29-1	medium-sized	.	TRBJ2-7	TGCAGCGCCCGAGAGGCGGACATTTACGGCGAGCAGTACTTC	CSAREADIYGEQYF
TRBV6-2/TRBV6-3	.	.	TRBJ2-3	TGTGCCAGCAGTTCCGAACTCGGGGCCCGCACAGATACGCAGTATTTT	CASSSELGARTDTQYF
TRBV20-1	.	.	TRBJ2-7	TGCAGTGCTAGTCGACCGGTACTAGCAGGAATGAATGAGCAGTACTTC	CSASRPVLAGMNEQYF
TRBV20-1	.	.	TRBJ2-3	TGCAGTGCTAGAGGTAGAGTAGACACTAGCACAGATATGCAGTATTTT	CSARGRVDTSTDMQYF
TRBV20-1	.	.	TRBJ1-1	TGCAGTGCTAGAGATCCACAGTACACTGAAGCTTTCTTT	CSARDPQYTEAFF
TRBV11-2	many	.	TRBJ2-7	TGTGCCAGCAGCTTAGACGTAGGGGTCGACGAGCAGTACTTC	CASSLDVGVDEQYF
TRBV29-1	.	.	TRBJ2-2	TGCAGCGTTGGCGGTCGAACCGGGGAGCTGTTTTTT	CSVGGRTGELFF
TRBV4-1	once	.	TRBJ1-2	TGCGCCGGCAGCCAGGCTGGGTATGGCTACATCTTC	CAGSQAGYGYIF
TRBV6-2/TRBV6-3	.	.	TRBJ2-3	TGTGCCAGCAGTTGGGTCACAGATACGCAGTATTTT	CASSWVTDTQYF